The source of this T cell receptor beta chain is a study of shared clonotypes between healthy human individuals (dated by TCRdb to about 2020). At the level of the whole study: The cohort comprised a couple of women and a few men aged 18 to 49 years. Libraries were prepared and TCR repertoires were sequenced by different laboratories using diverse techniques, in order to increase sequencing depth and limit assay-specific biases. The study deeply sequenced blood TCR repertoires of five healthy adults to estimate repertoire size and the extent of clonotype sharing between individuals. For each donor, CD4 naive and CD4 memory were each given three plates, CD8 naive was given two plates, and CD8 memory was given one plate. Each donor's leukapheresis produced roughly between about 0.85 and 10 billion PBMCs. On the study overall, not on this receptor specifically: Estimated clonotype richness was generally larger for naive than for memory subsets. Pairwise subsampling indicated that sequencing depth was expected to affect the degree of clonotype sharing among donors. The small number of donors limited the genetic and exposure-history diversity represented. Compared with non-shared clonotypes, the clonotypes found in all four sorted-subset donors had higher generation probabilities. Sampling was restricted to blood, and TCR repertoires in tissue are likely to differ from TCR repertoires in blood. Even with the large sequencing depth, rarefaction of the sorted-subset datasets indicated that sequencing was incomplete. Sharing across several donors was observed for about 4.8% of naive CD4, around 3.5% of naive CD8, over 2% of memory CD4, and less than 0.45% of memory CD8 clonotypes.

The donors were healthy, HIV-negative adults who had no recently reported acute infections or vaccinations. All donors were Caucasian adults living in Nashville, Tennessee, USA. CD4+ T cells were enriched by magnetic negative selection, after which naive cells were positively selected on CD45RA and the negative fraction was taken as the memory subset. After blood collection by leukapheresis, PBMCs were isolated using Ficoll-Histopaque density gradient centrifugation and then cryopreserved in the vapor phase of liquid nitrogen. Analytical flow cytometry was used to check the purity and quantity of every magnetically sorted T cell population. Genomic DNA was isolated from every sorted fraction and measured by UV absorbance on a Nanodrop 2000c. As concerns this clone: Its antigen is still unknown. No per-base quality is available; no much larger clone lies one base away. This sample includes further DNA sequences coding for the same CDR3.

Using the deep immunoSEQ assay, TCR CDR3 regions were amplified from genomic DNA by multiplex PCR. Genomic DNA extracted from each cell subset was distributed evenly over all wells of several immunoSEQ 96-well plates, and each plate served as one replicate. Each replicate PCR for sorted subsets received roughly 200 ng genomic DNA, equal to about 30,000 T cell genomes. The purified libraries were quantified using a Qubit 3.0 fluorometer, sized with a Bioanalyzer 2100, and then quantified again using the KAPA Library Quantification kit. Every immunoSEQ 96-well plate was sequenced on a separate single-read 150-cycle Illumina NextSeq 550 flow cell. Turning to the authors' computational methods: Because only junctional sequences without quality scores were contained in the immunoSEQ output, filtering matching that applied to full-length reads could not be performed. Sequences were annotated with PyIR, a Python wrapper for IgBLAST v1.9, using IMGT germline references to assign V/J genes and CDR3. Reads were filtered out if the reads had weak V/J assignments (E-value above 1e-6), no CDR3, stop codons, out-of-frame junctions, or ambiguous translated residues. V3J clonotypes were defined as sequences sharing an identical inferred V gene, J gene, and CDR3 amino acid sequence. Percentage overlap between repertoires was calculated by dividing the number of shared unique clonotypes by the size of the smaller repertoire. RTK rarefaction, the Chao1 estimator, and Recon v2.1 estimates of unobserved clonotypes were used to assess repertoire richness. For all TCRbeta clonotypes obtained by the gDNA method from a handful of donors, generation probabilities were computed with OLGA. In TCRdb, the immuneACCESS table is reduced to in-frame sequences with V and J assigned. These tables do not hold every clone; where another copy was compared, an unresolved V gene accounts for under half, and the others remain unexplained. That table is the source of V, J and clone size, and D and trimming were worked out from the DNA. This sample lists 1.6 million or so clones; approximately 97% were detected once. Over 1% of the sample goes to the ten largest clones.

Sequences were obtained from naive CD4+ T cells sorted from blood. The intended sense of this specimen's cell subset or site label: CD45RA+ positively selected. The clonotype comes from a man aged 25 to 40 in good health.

The CDR3 reads as follows: CASSIASGPYEQYF. The DNA is TGTGCCAGTAGTATTGCTAGCGGCCCCTACGAGCAGTACTTC. This chain joins TRBV19 to TRBJ2-7; 7 nucleotides in the junction match TRBD2. The CDR3 numbers 14 residues from cysteine through phenylalanine. The DNA shown is the 42-base CDR3, in frame from base 1. From V the trimming removes 3 bases and from J it removes 2 bases, while the gene matches leave 4 bases of the junction unaccounted for. Per the germline V gene (reference sequence), LNHDA is the CDR1 and SQIVND is the CDR2.